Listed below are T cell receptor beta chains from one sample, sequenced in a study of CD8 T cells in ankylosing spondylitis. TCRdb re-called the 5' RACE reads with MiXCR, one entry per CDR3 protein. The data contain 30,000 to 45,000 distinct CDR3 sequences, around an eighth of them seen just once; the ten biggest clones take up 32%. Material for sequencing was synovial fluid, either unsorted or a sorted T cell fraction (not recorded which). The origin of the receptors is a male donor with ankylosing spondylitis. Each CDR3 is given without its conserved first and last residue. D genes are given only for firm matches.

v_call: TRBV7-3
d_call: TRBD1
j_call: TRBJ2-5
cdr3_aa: ASSGQGGQETQY

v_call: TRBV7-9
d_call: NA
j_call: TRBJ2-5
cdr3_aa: ASSGPLLRQETQY

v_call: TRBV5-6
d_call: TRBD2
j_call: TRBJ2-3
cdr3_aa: ASSPLIWTSVYTQY

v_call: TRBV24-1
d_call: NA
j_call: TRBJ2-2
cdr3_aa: ATSGQGRFTGELF

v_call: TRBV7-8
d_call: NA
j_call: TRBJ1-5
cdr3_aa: ASSPMGMTQH

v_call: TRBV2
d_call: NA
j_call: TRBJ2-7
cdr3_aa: ASSEVGYSQKEQY

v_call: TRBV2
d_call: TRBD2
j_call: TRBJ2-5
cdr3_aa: ASRTSGRETQY

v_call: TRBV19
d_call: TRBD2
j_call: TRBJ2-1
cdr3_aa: ASSSSGGGYNEQF

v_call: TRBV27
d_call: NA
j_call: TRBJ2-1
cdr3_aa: ASSFNREAEQF

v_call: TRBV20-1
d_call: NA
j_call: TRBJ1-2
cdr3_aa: SARDGRHKGGYT

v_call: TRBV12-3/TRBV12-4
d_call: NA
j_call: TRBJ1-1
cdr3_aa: ASSFQLNTEAF